Below are 9 T cell receptor beta chains sequenced from a single sample in a study of T cell changes during pregnancy in multiple sclerosis. The protocol was immunoSEQ multiplex PCR, while the TCRdb copy is restricted to in-frame clones and leaves out a portion. The table records tens of thousands of clones, about 90% of them present only once. Sequenced material: CD4+ T cells from peripheral blood mononuclear cells, taken after pregnancy. Receptors were obtained from a female donor in good health, enrolled as a control in a pregnancy study.

The rearrangement uses TRBV11-3 and TRBJ2-1; TRBD2 matches at 12 bases. V was clipped by 0 bases and J by 9 bases; unmatched bases: 15. Germline CDR1 SGHNT, CDR2 YENEEA. The CDR3 runs 19 residues. CDR3 DNA sequence: TGTGCCAGCAGCTTAGATCTCGGGCTAGCGGGGGGGCCGGGTAGTGAGCAGTTCTTC. It yields the protein CASSLDLGLAGGPGSEQFF.

The rearrangement uses TRBV10-3 and TRBJ2-3; unclear D gene. Trimming pared 10 bases from V and 7 bases from J, leaving 12 bases between. The CDR3 runs to 11 residues. Germline loops: CDR1 ENHRY, CDR2 SYGVKD. The CDR3 is CATKITNTQYF. The CDR3 region has the DNA TGTGCCACCAAAATAACAAATACGCAGTATTTT.

The J gene is TRBJ2-7, the V gene TRBV4-2; D is unresolved. Germline V gene sequence: CDR1 LGHNA, CDR2 YNFKEQ. Trimming stripped 3 bases from V and 5 bases from J, with 14 bases between. The length of the CDR3 is 14 residues. The CDR3 region has the DNA TGTGCCAGCAGCCAGGATGTGACTGGTGACGAGCAGTACTTC. Translating it yields CASSQDVTGDEQYF.

The chain combines TRBV9 with TRBJ2-7; possible D gene TRBD2, 6 bases. The germline gives CDR1 SGDLS, CDR2 YYNGEE. CDR3 length equals 16 residues. The germline V and J ends were trimmed by 4 bases and 2 bases, with 19 bases remaining between them. The CDR3 region is CASSPKGGTPPYEQYF. CDR3 nucleotides: TGTGCCAGCAGCCCAAAGGGCGGGACCCCCCCCTACGAGCAGTACTTC.

DNA of the CDR3: TGTGCCAGCAGCTTATTACCAGACACAGGGCCTGGAAACACCATATATTTT. Translated, it gives CASSLLPDTGPGNTIYF. The genes are TRBV7-8 and TRBJ1-3, with a tentative D call TRBD1 (6 bases). Per germline, CDR1 SGHVS and CDR2 FQNEAQ. The CDR3 is 17 residues long. With 2 bases removed from V and 2 bases from J, the gap between germline ends came to 16 bases. The full variable domain, in which reference TRBV7-8 and TRBJ1-3 provide the parts outside the CDR3, is GAGVSQSPRYKVAKRGQDVALRCDPISGHVSLFWYQQALGQGPEFLTYFQNEAQLDKSGLPSDRFFAERPEGSVSTLKIQRTQQEDSAVYLCASSLLPDTGPGNTIYFGEGSWLTVV.

This chain links TRBV7-9 with TRBJ2-3, with TRBD1 identical over 8 bases. Germline CDR1 reads SEHNR; CDR2 reads FQNEAQ (reference sequence). J gave up 2 bases and V 4 bases, and 8 bases lay outside the gene matches. CDR3 length: 16 amino acids. CDR3 sequence reads: CASSSPGTGLTDTQYF. The CDR3 region has the DNA TGTGCCAGCAGCTCTCCCGGGACAGGACTCACAGATACGCAGTATTTT.

The rearrangement links TRBV5-1 to TRBJ2-1, with 8 nucleotides matching TRBD2. In germline, CDR1 is SGHRS, CDR2 YFSETQ. The CDR3 extends over 15 amino acids. V shed 2 bases and J 6 bases; nucleotides not matched to a gene: 7. The CDR3 protein is CASSLSIAGINEQFF. The CDR3 DNA reads as TGCGCCAGCAGCTTATCGATAGCGGGAATCAATGAGCAGTTCTTC.

V usage is TRBV18 and J usage is TRBJ2-6; D remains unclear. Germline values: CDR1 KGHSH, CDR2 LQKENI. There are 17 residues in the CDR3. The V gene lost 3 bases and the J gene lost 4 bases, with 16 bases spanning the gap. In DNA, the CDR3 is TGTGCCAGCTCACCGAGGTCCGCTTTGGAAGGGGCCAACGTCCTGACTTTC. The encoded protein is CASSPRSALEGANVLTF.

J is TRBJ1-1 and V is TRBV19, with D tentatively TRBD1 (5 bases). This CDR3 has 15 residues. V gave up 5 bases and J gave up 4 bases, with 17 bases separating them. CDR1 is LNHDA, CDR2 SQIVND, per germline (reference sequence). The CDR3, as DNA: TGTGCCAGTAGTCACGCGGGGGGGAAGGGCACTGAAGCTTTCTTT. This sequence encodes CASSHAGGKGTEAFF.